Listed below are T cell receptor beta chains from one sample, sequenced in a study of blood T cell repertoires in COVID-19. Using immunoSEQ multiplex PCR, the repertoire was profiled, and TCRdb retains in-frame clones only, with some absent. The sample lists 380,000 or so clones, 70% to 90% occurring once. Sequenced: PBMCs or T cells enriched from blood (not recorded which). These receptor sequences come from a woman aged 40 to 55 with acute COVID-19. Each CDR3 is given with its conserved first and last residue. Fields, in order: CDR3 protein, CDR3 DNA, clone size, J gene, D gene, V gene. The D gene is left open where the match is weak. Only some rows state a clone size, as once, few, many or a class for expanded clones.

cdr3_aa: CASSESGRGEKLFF; cdr3_nt: TGTGCCAGCAGTGAATCAGGCAGGGGTGAAAAACTGTTTTTT; clone_size: NA; j_call: TRBJ1-4; d_call: NA; v_call: TRBV6-1
cdr3_aa: CATSETGFSLHEKLFF; cdr3_nt: TGTGCCACCAGTGAGACAGGATTTTCCCTCCACGAAAAACTGTTTTTT; clone_size: few; j_call: TRBJ1-4; d_call: NA; v_call: TRBV15
cdr3_aa: CASSPDRGISGNTIYF; cdr3_nt: TGTGCCAGCTCACCGGACAGGGGTATATCGGGAAACACCATATATTTT; clone_size: NA; j_call: TRBJ1-3; d_call: TRBD1; v_call: TRBV18
cdr3_aa: CASSQGLNNQPQHF; cdr3_nt: TGTGCCAGCAGCCAGGGACTGAACAATCAGCCCCAGCATTTT; clone_size: NA; j_call: TRBJ1-5; d_call: NA; v_call: TRBV7-2
cdr3_aa: CSVRTDYEQYF; cdr3_nt: TGCAGTGTCAGGACTGACTACGAGCAGTACTTC; clone_size: NA; j_call: TRBJ2-7; d_call: NA; v_call: TRBV20-1
cdr3_aa: CASSQAWGQGGETQYF; cdr3_nt: TGTGCCAGCAGCCAAGCGTGGGGACAGGGTGGGGAGACCCAGTACTTC; clone_size: NA; j_call: TRBJ2-5; d_call: TRBD1; v_call: TRBV3-1/TRBV3-2
cdr3_aa: CAWTVLGEGNSPLHF; cdr3_nt: TGTGCCTGGACGGTTCTTGGGGAGGGTAATTCACCCCTCCACTTT; clone_size: NA; j_call: TRBJ1-6; d_call: NA; v_call: TRBV30
cdr3_aa: CASSTGGRTEAFF; cdr3_nt: TGTGCCAGTAGTACGGGGGGTCGGACTGAAGCTTTCTTT; clone_size: NA; j_call: TRBJ1-1; d_call: NA; v_call: TRBV19
cdr3_aa: CASSGRTGDSSSGNTIYF; cdr3_nt: TGTGCCAGCAGTGGACGAACAGGGGACAGTAGCTCTGGAAACACCATATATTTT; clone_size: NA; j_call: TRBJ1-3; d_call: TRBD1; v_call: TRBV6-1
cdr3_aa: CASSLFQNTEAFF; cdr3_nt: TGTGCCAGCAGTTTGTTTCAAAACACTGAAGCTTTCTTT; clone_size: NA; j_call: TRBJ1-1; d_call: NA; v_call: TRBV12-3/TRBV12-4
cdr3_aa: CASSEYRGFQPQHF; cdr3_nt: TGCGCCAGCAGTGAGTACAGGGGGTTTCAGCCCCAGCATTTT; clone_size: NA; j_call: TRBJ1-5; d_call: TRBD1; v_call: TRBV10-2
cdr3_aa: CASSPGRRDGYTF; cdr3_nt: TGTGCCAGCAGCCCAGGGAGGAGAGATGGCTACACCTTC; clone_size: NA; j_call: TRBJ1-2; d_call: NA; v_call: TRBV11-2